This T cell receptor beta chain was identified during a study of blood T cell repertoires in COVID-19. The CDR3 consists of 13 residues. Germline CDR1 reads LNHNV; CDR2 reads YYDKDF (reference sequence). V lost 2 bases and J lost 0, with 4 bases in between. In the original workflow: Researchers report that nucleated cell counts were estimated from reference gene primer amplification. The protocol was immunoSEQ multiplex PCR, while the TCRdb copy is restricted to in-frame clones and leaves out a portion. D and trimming come from the DNA, and the V and J calls and clone size come from that table. In the table there are under 200,000 clones, around 84% of which are singletons.

The source material was peripheral blood. This TCR was sampled from a woman at least 80 years old with acute or convalescent COVID-19. V and J are TRBV15 and TRBJ1-1; D remains ambiguous. The CDR3: CATSRLLNTEAFF. As DNA, the CDR3 is TGTGCCACCAGCAGACTACTGAACACTGAAGCTTTCTTT.